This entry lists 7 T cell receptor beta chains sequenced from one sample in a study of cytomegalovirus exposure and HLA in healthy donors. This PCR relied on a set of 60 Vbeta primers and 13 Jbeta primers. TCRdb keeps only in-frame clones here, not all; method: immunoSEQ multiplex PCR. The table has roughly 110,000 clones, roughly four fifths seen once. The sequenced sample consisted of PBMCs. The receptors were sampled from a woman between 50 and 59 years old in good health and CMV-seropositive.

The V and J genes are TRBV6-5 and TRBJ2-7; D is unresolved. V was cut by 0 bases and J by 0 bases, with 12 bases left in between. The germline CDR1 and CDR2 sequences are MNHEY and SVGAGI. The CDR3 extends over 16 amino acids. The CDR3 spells CASSYSNSNPSYEQYF. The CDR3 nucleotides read TGTGCCAGCAGTTACTCGAACAGCAATCCCTCCTACGAGCAGTACTTC.

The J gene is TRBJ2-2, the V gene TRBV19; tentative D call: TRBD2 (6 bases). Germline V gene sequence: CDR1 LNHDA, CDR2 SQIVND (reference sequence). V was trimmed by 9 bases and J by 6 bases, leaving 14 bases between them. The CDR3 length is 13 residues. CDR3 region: CASRRGNAGELFF. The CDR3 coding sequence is TGTGCCAGCAGGCGGGGTAACGCCGGGGAGCTGTTTTTT.

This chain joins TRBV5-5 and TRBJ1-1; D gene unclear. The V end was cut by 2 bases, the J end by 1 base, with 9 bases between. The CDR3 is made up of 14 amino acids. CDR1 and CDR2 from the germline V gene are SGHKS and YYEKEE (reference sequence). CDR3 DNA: TGTGCCAGCAGCTTAGCACAGCCGAACACTGAAGCTTTCTTT. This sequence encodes CASSLAQPNTEAFF. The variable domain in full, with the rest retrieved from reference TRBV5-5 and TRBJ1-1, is DAGVTQSPTHLIKTRGQQVTLRCSPISGHKSVSWYQQVLGQGPQFIFQYYEKEERGRGNFPDRFSARQFPNYSSELNVNALLLGDSALYLCASSLAQPNTEAFFGQGTRLTVV.

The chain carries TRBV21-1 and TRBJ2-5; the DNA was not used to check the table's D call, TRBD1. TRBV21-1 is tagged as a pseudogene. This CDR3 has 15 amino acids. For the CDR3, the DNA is TGTGCCAGCATACCTGGACAGACCCTCCAAGAGACCCAGTACTTC. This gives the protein CASIPGQTLQETQYF.

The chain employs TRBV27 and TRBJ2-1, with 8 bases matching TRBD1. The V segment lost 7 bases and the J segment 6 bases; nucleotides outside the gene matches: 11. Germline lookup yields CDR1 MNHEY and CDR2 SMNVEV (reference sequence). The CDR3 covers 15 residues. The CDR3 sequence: CASTPDRGSVNEQFF. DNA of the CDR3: TGTGCCAGCACCCCCGACAGGGGATCAGTCAATGAGCAGTTCTTC.

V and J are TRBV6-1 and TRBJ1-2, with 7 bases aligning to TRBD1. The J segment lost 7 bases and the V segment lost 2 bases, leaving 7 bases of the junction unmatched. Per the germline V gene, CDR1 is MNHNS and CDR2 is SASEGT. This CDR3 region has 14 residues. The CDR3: CASSERWAGGGYTF. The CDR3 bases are TGTGCCAGCAGTGAACGGTGGGCAGGGGGTGGCTACACCTTC.

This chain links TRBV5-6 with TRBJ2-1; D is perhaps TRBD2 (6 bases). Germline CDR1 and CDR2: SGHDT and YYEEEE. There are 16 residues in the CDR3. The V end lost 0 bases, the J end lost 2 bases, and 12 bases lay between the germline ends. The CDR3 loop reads CASSLVGTQAYNEQFF. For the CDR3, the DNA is TGTGCCAGCAGCTTGGTTGGGACTCAAGCCTACAATGAGCAGTTCTTC.